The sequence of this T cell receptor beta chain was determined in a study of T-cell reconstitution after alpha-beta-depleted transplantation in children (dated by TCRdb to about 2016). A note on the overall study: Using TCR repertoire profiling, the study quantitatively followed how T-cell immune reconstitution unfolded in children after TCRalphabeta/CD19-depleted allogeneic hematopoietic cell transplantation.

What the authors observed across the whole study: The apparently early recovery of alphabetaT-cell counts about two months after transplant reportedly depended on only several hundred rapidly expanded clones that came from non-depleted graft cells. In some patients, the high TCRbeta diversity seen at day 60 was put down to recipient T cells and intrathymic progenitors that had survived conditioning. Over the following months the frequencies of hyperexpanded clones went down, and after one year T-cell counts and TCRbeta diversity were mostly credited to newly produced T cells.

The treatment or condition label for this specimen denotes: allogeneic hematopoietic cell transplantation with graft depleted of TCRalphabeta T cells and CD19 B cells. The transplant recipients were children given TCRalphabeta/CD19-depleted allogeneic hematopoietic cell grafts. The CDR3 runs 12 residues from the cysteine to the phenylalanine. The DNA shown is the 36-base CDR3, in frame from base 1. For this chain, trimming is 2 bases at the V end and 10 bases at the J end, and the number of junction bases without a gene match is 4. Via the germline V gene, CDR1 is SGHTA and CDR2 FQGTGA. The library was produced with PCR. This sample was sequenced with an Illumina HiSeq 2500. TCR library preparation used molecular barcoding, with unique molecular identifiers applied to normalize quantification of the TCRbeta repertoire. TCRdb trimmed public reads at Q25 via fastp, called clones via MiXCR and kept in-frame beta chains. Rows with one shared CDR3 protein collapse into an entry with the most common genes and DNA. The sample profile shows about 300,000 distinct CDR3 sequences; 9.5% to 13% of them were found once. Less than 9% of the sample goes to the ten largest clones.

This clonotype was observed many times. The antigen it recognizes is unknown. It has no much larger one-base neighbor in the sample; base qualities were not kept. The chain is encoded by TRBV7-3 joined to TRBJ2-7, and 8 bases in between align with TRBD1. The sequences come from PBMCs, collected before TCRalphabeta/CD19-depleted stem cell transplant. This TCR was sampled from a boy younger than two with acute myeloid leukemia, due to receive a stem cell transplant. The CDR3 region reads CASSLQGQGQYF. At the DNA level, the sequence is TGTGCCAGCAGCTTACAAGGACAGGGACAGTACTTC.